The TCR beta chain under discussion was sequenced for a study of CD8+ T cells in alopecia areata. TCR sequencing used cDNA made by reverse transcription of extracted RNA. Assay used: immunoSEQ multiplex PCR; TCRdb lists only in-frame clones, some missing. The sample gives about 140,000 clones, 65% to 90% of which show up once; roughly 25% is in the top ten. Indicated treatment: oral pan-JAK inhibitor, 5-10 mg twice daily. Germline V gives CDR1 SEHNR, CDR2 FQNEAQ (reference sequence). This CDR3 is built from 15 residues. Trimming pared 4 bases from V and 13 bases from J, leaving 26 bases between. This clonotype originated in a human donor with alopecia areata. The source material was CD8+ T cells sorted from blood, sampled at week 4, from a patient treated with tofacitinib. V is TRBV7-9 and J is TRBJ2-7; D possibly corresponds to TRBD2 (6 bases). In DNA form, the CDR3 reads TGTGCCAGCAGCTCAGCGGAGCCCCGGGGGACGACTTCATACTTC. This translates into CASSSAEPRGTTSYF.